This TCR beta chain came from a study of naive and memory T cell subsets. Study observations and caveats: Naive repertoires, especially CD8, held a few larger clonotypes, possibly memory cells re-expressing CD45RA.

On this clonotype: Its antigen is still unknown.

Two oligonucleotides, mixed equimolar, formed the beta constant-region primer covering TRBC1 and TRBC2. The ligated cDNA underwent four PCR rounds using SP2 and nested alpha and beta constant-region primers. One entry per CDR3 protein results from TCRdb running MiXCR on the UMI-ligation and nested PCR reads. Counted here are over 110,000 distinct CDR3 sequences, approximately 18% occurring once; the ten biggest clones make up roughly 0.6%. CDR1 and CDR2 from the germline V gene are MNHEY and SVGEGT. This CDR3 comprises 13 residues. The J segment lost 11 bases and the V segment lost 2 bases, leaving 6 bases of the junction unmatched.

The origin of this receptor is a human donor in good health. The V and J genes are TRBV6-2 or TRBV6-3 and TRBJ1-5; 7 bases fit TRBD1. Material: naive CD8+ T cells from blood. CDR3: CASSYPGQSTQHF. The CDR3 nucleotides are TGTGCCAGCAGTTACCCGGGACAGTCGACCCAGCATTTT.